Listed below are T cell receptor beta chains from one sample, sequenced in a study of shared clonotypes between healthy human individuals. Produced via immunoSEQ multiplex PCR; TCRdb's table is partial and in-frame only. The sample shows just over 2,000,000 clones, approximately 94% of them seen only once. Sequenced input: naive CD8+ T cells sorted from blood. The receptor source for this set is a man aged 18-30 years in good health. Each CDR3 is given with its conserved first and last residue. The order of the fields is J gene, V gene, clone size, D gene, CDR3 DNA, CDR3 protein. A D gene is named only where the DNA matches it firmly. Clone size is stated in some rows and not others, as once, few, many or a class when expanded.

j_call: TRBJ2-7; v_call: TRBV27; clone_size: -; d_call: -; cdr3_nt: TGTGCCAGCAGTTTACCGACTCGTCCCAACGAGCAGTACTTC; cdr3_aa: CASSLPTRPNEQYF
j_call: TRBJ2-3; v_call: TRBV7-2; clone_size: -; d_call: TRBD2; cdr3_nt: TGTGCCAGCAGCCTCGGCACTAGCGTAGGCACAGATACGCAGTATTTT; cdr3_aa: CASSLGTSVGTDTQYF
j_call: TRBJ2-3; v_call: TRBV6-6; clone_size: -; d_call: -; cdr3_nt: TGTGCCAGCAGTTATGGGGGCGAAACAGATACGCAGTATTTT; cdr3_aa: CASSYGGETDTQYF
j_call: TRBJ1-1; v_call: TRBV6-5; clone_size: -; d_call: -; cdr3_nt: TGTGCCACCTCGGGGGACACCGGAATGAACACTGAAGCTTTCTTT; cdr3_aa: CATSGDTGMNTEAFF
j_call: TRBJ2-7; v_call: TRBV7-8; clone_size: -; d_call: TRBD1; cdr3_nt: TGTGCCAGCAGCTTATTCCCCCTTAGGGGGACAGTCTACGAGCAGTACTTC; cdr3_aa: CASSLFPLRGTVYEQYF
j_call: TRBJ2-7; v_call: TRBV6-5; clone_size: -; d_call: -; cdr3_nt: TGTGCCAGTGAAAATTGGGATTCGCGCCTATACGAGCAGTACTTC; cdr3_aa: CASENWDSRLYEQYF
j_call: TRBJ2-3; v_call: TRBV7-6; clone_size: -; d_call: -; cdr3_nt: TGTGCCAGCAGCTTCGGAACGTACACAGATACGCAGTATTTT; cdr3_aa: CASSFGTYTDTQYF
j_call: TRBJ2-1; v_call: TRBV4-2; clone_size: -; d_call: TRBD2; cdr3_nt: TGTGCCAGCAGCTTTCGACGGGGGGACGAGCAGTTCTTC; cdr3_aa: CASSFRRGDEQFF
j_call: TRBJ1-6; v_call: TRBV19; clone_size: -; d_call: TRBD1; cdr3_nt: TGTGCCAGTAGTATAGGGGACAGCTCCTATAATTCACCCCTCCACTTT; cdr3_aa: CASSIGDSSYNSPLHF
j_call: TRBJ2-4; v_call: TRBV30; clone_size: -; d_call: -; cdr3_nt: TGTGCCTGGAGGCATGAGCGCATTCAGTACTTC; cdr3_aa: CAWRHERIQYF
j_call: TRBJ2-1; v_call: TRBV6-5; clone_size: -; d_call: -; cdr3_nt: TGTGCCAGCAGTTACTCGAATCACAATGAGCAGTTCTTC; cdr3_aa: CASSYSNHNEQFF
j_call: TRBJ1-2; v_call: TRBV2; clone_size: -; d_call: -; cdr3_nt: TGTGCCAGCAGTGAAGCTGGAATGGAGGGTCGGGATGGCTACACCTTC; cdr3_aa: CASSEAGMEGRDGYTF
j_call: TRBJ2-7; v_call: TRBV28; clone_size: -; d_call: TRBD1; cdr3_nt: TGTGCCAGCAGTTTCCAGGGGGAAACCTACGAGCAGTACTTC; cdr3_aa: CASSFQGETYEQYF
j_call: TRBJ2-7; v_call: TRBV15; clone_size: -; d_call: TRBD1; cdr3_nt: TGTGCCACCAGCAGAGTACCCGACAGGGGGTACGAGCAGTACTTC; cdr3_aa: CATSRVPDRGYEQYF
j_call: TRBJ1-3; v_call: TRBV7-2; clone_size: -; d_call: TRBD1; cdr3_nt: TGTGCCGGTCGGGACAGGGTACACTCTGGAAACACCATATATTTT; cdr3_aa: CAGRDRVHSGNTIYF
j_call: TRBJ1-1; v_call: TRBV5-4; clone_size: -; d_call: -; cdr3_nt: TGTGCCAGCAGCTTTGGAAGCAACACTGAAGCTTTCTTT; cdr3_aa: CASSFGSNTEAFF
j_call: TRBJ1-2; v_call: TRBV30; clone_size: -; d_call: -; cdr3_nt: TGTGCCTGCGAAGGATATCATGGCTACACCTTC; cdr3_aa: CACEGYHGYTF
j_call: TRBJ1-1; v_call: TRBV28; clone_size: -; d_call: -; cdr3_nt: TGTGCCAGCAGTTTGGGCCCAATGAACACTGAAGCTTTCTTT; cdr3_aa: CASSLGPMNTEAFF
j_call: TRBJ2-7; v_call: TRBV9; clone_size: -; d_call: -; cdr3_nt: TGTGCCAGCAGCCAGGGATCGGGCGGGACGTACGAGCAGTACTTC; cdr3_aa: CASSQGSGGTYEQYF
j_call: TRBJ2-5; v_call: TRBV27; clone_size: -; d_call: -; cdr3_nt: TGTGCCAGCAGTCCCCGCTGGGCCTCCCAAGAGACCCAGTACTTC; cdr3_aa: CASSPRWASQETQYF
j_call: TRBJ1-1; v_call: TRBV4-3; clone_size: once; d_call: -; cdr3_nt: TGCGCCAGCAGCCAAGATGGGAGCTTGAACACTGAAGCTTTCTTT; cdr3_aa: CASSQDGSLNTEAFF
j_call: TRBJ2-7; v_call: TRBV4-1; clone_size: -; d_call: TRBD2; cdr3_nt: TGCGCCAGCAGCCAAGTACTAGCGGGGGGCTCCTACGAGCAGTACTTC; cdr3_aa: CASSQVLAGGSYEQYF
j_call: TRBJ2-7; v_call: TRBV7-9; clone_size: -; d_call: TRBD1; cdr3_nt: TGTGCCAGCAGCCCCTCTCCAGGGGGAAAGGAGCAGTACTTC; cdr3_aa: CASSPSPGGKEQYF
j_call: TRBJ2-2; v_call: TRBV21-1; clone_size: -; d_call: -; cdr3_nt: TGTGCCAGCCCCGTTCGGACAGGGAAGGTGACCGGGGAGCTGTTTTTT; cdr3_aa: CASPVRTGKVTGELFF
j_call: TRBJ2-5; v_call: TRBV7-7; clone_size: -; d_call: TRBD1; cdr3_nt: TGTGCTAGCAGCTTACAACAGGGGACGCAAAAGACCCAGTACTTC; cdr3_aa: CASSLQQGTQKTQYF
j_call: TRBJ1-3; v_call: TRBV5-4; clone_size: -; d_call: -; cdr3_nt: TGTGCCAGCAGCTTGGCCACCTCTCCGGCAGGGAACTCTGGAAACACCATATATTTT; cdr3_aa: CASSLATSPAGNSGNTIYF
j_call: TRBJ2-7; v_call: TRBV5-6; clone_size: few; d_call: -; cdr3_nt: TGTGCCAGCAGCTTCGCTGAACTCTACGAGCAGTACTTC; cdr3_aa: CASSFAELYEQYF
j_call: TRBJ1-4; v_call: TRBV2; clone_size: -; d_call: -; cdr3_nt: TGTGCCAGCAGTGAGTACAGAGCAACTAATGAAAAACTGTTTTTT; cdr3_aa: CASSEYRATNEKLFF
j_call: TRBJ2-3; v_call: TRBV7-6; clone_size: -; d_call: -; cdr3_nt: TGTGCCAGCAGCCCCCGGCAGGACGCGAGCACAGATACGCAGTATTTT; cdr3_aa: CASSPRQDASTDTQYF
j_call: TRBJ1-5; v_call: TRBV28; clone_size: -; d_call: TRBD1; cdr3_nt: TGTGCCAGCACCTCCCGGGACAGGGTTGGCAATCAGCCCCAGCATTTT; cdr3_aa: CASTSRDRVGNQPQHF
j_call: TRBJ2-7; v_call: TRBV5-5; clone_size: once; d_call: TRBD1; cdr3_nt: TGTGCCAGCAGCTGGACAGGGAACTACGAGCAGTACTTC; cdr3_aa: CASSWTGNYEQYF
j_call: TRBJ2-7; v_call: TRBV7-9; clone_size: -; d_call: -; cdr3_nt: TGTGCCAGCAGCTCCCGGGAGAGCTACGAGCAGTACTTC; cdr3_aa: CASSSRESYEQYF
j_call: TRBJ2-2; v_call: TRBV5-4; clone_size: -; d_call: -; cdr3_nt: TGTGCCAGCAGCTTGGTTCAAGGGCTCACCGGGGAGCTGTTTTTT; cdr3_aa: CASSLVQGLTGELFF
j_call: TRBJ1-2; v_call: TRBV6-5; clone_size: -; d_call: -; cdr3_nt: TGTGCCAGCAGTCCCCGGACGGGGATGGGTGGCTACACCTTC; cdr3_aa: CASSPRTGMGGYTF
j_call: TRBJ1-2; v_call: TRBV19; clone_size: -; d_call: TRBD1; cdr3_nt: TGTGCCAGTGGTACAGGGGGCTATGGCTACACCTTC; cdr3_aa: CASGTGGYGYTF
j_call: TRBJ2-7; v_call: TRBV6-5; clone_size: -; d_call: -; cdr3_nt: TGTGCCAGCAGCCCTGGACAGCTCTCCTACGAGCAGTACTTC; cdr3_aa: CASSPGQLSYEQYF
j_call: TRBJ1-1; v_call: TRBV7-2; clone_size: -; d_call: -; cdr3_nt: TGTGCCAGCAGCTTTACAGGTCGCACTGAAGCTTTCTTT; cdr3_aa: CASSFTGRTEAFF
j_call: TRBJ2-7; v_call: TRBV30; clone_size: -; d_call: TRBD1; cdr3_nt: TGTGCCTGGAGTGTACTGGGGACAGGCCAAGCCTACGAGCAGTACTTC; cdr3_aa: CAWSVLGTGQAYEQYF
j_call: TRBJ2-7; v_call: TRBV5-1; clone_size: -; d_call: -; cdr3_nt: TGCGCCAGCAGCCCTGTTGGGACCTACGAGCAGTACTTC; cdr3_aa: CASSPVGTYEQYF
j_call: TRBJ1-1; v_call: TRBV6-5; clone_size: -; d_call: -; cdr3_nt: TGTGCCAGCATAGCCGGGGGGTACATGAACACTGAAGCTTTCTTT; cdr3_aa: CASIAGGYMNTEAFF
j_call: TRBJ2-7; v_call: TRBV28; clone_size: -; d_call: TRBD2; cdr3_nt: TGTGCCAGCAGTTTGACGGGGGGGCCCCACGAGCAGTACTTC; cdr3_aa: CASSLTGGPHEQYF
j_call: TRBJ2-5; v_call: TRBV27; clone_size: -; d_call: -; cdr3_nt: TGTGCCAGCGGGATTTCCCAAGAGACCCAGTACTTC; cdr3_aa: CASGISQETQYF
j_call: TRBJ1-3; v_call: TRBV28; clone_size: -; d_call: -; cdr3_nt: TGTGCCAGCAGTTTCACCGATGGTTCTGGAAACACCATATATTTT; cdr3_aa: CASSFTDGSGNTIYF
j_call: TRBJ2-7; v_call: TRBV28; clone_size: -; d_call: -; cdr3_nt: TGTGCCAGCTCCTCCTATAAGATATCCTACGAGCAGTACTTC; cdr3_aa: CASSSYKISYEQYF
j_call: TRBJ1-4; v_call: TRBV6-5; clone_size: -; d_call: -; cdr3_nt: TGTGCCAGCAACCCAGGGGAAGCAGGGAGGGGAAAACTGTTTTTT; cdr3_aa: CASNPGEAGRGKLFF
j_call: TRBJ2-3; v_call: TRBV2; clone_size: once; d_call: -; cdr3_nt: TGTGCCAGCTTTACCGGCCTTGGCACAGATACGCAGTATTTT; cdr3_aa: CASFTGLGTDTQYF
j_call: TRBJ2-7; v_call: TRBV19; clone_size: -; d_call: TRBD2; cdr3_nt: TGTGCCAGTAGTATCCGGACTAGCGGGACCTACGAGCAGTACTTC; cdr3_aa: CASSIRTSGTYEQYF